The rows below give T cell receptor beta chains drawn from one sample of a study of T cell responses to AZD1222 COVID-19 vaccine. Only in-frame clones appear in the TCRdb table, and some are missing; sequencing was by immunoSEQ multiplex PCR. Of around 88,000 clones listed, 88% are singletons. The sample was peripheral blood, taken on day 0 of AZD1222 vaccination. These receptor sequences come from an adult in good health. Both conserved end residues are trimmed from each CDR3.

v_gene,j_gene,CDR3aa
TRBV6-2/TRBV6-3,TRBJ2-3,ASSSLLGLADTQY
TRBV12-3/TRBV12-4,TRBJ2-3,ASSLALLDTQY
TRBV19,TRBJ2-7,ASSAGTGVYEQY
TRBV5-6,TRBJ2-5,ASSRRDSTTRETQY
TRBV6-5,TRBJ2-7,ASRVAGGLYEQY
TRBV3-1/TRBV3-2,TRBJ1-5,ASSRERDRNQPQH
TRBV19,TRBJ2-7,ATSAGGSYEQY
TRBV28,TRBJ2-3,ASSPPRRDTQY
TRBV9,TRBJ2-3,ASSVTSGSTDTQY
TRBV30,TRBJ1-6,AWSFRTRQGKNSPLH
TRBV29-1,TRBJ2-5,SVLGGSETQY
TRBV28,TRBJ1-4,ASSLETGGLEKLF
TRBV6-6,TRBJ2-5,ASSPRAKTQY
TRBV28,TRBJ2-2,ASSPTSGATGELF
TRBV7-3,TRBJ2-7,ASSFSGTGSSYEQY
TRBV11-2,TRBJ2-1,ASSLTGSGRLSSYNEQF
TRBV19,TRBJ2-1,ASSLGINEQF
TRBV19,TRBJ2-1,ASSSGTSGRSYNEQF
TRBV9,TRBJ1-3,ASSAGGGNTIY
TRBV19,TRBJ1-1,ASTKRTEAF
TRBV12-5,TRBJ2-1,ASARASGTWYNEQF
TRBV14,TRBJ1-6,ASSQDKGPVSSYNSPLH
TRBV6-2/TRBV6-3,TRBJ1-1,ASSYSNGFAEAF
TRBV28,TRBJ2-5,ASSESTPPKTQY
TRBV10-3,TRBJ1-2,AISEKLGGQGNRPGYT
TRBV5-1,TRBJ1-2,ASSSGSGGDGYT
TRBV18,TRBJ1-2,ASSPLEVIYGYT
TRBV5-1,TRBJ2-1,ASSLGSGTSGYNEQF
TRBV12-3/TRBV12-4,TRBJ1-2,ASSHRRGYGYT
TRBV28,TRBJ2-3,ASSFENRAYRDTQY
TRBV11-2,TRBJ2-7,ASSTPTGTAYEQY
TRBV2,TRBJ2-6,ASSPGLAGWGANVLT
TRBV28,TRBJ1-2,ASSEGGYT
TRBV19,TRBJ2-1,ASKGGRGGHNEQF
TRBV28,TRBJ1-2,ASSLDPSWGYT
TRBV19,TRBJ1-5,ASSIRVGQPQH
TRBV27,TRBJ2-1,ASSRPSGEQF
TRBV19,TRBJ2-7,ASSMRRGGAYEQY
TRBV7-9,TRBJ1-6,ASSLYRDNSPLH
TRBV5-1,TRBJ2-1,ASSLMTPSGSSYNEQF
TRBV27,TRBJ1-2,ASSPTYFYGYT
TRBV19,TRBJ2-1,ASTSIGDRDLKSNEQF
TRBV7-9,TRBJ2-3,ASSLARAADTQY
TRBV27,TRBJ1-2,ASSAGTLYGYT
TRBV30,TRBJ2-3,AWRGTGSTDTQY
TRBV27,TRBJ2-1,ASGRVRNEQF
TRBV14,TRBJ2-6,ASSPQTGGRLSGANVLT
TRBV3-1/TRBV3-2,TRBJ1-2,ASSPSVPGGNYGYT
TRBV6-5,TRBJ1-1,ASSYSRAGNTEAF
TRBV4-2,TRBJ1-6,ASSQEGGNSPLH
TRBV28,TRBJ1-4,ASSLVGRSNEKLF
TRBV9,TRBJ1-5,ASSLPTSPNQPQH
TRBV5-8,TRBJ2-2,ASSPTWAGELF
TRBV18,TRBJ2-7,ASSPSGGQTYEQY